This entry features one TCR beta chain sequence. This entry belongs to a study of cytomegalovirus exposure and HLA in healthy donors. Germline values: CDR1 MNHNS, CDR2 SASEGT. Trimming took 3 bases from V and 1 from J, leaving 11 bases between them. The CDR3 spans 15 residues. The PCR had 60 Vbeta and 13 Jbeta primers. TCRdb's copy holds only in-frame clones and misses some; the assay was immunoSEQ multiplex PCR. The data contain some 85,000 clones, over 65% of them singletons. The sequenced sample consisted of PBMCs. This clonotype originated in a woman in her forties in good health and CMV-seropositive. This chain joins TRBV6-1 and TRBJ2-3, with D perhaps TRBD1 (6 bases). CDR3 in amino acids: CASSDKAGGTDTQYF. The CDR3 DNA reads TGTGCCAGCAGTGATAAGGCAGGGGGCACAGATACGCAGTATTTT.